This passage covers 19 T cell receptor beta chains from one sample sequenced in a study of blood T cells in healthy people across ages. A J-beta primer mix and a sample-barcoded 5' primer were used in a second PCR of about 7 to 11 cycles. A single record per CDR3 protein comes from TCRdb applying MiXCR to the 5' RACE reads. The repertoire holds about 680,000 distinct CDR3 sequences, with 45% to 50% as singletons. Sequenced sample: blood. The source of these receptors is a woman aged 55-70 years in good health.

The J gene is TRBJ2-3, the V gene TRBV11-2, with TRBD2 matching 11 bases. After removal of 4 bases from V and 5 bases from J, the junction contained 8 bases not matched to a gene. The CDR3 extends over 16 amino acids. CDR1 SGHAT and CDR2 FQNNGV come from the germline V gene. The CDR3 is CASSSRRLAGQDTQYF. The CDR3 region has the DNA TGTGCCAGCAGCTCACGTCGACTAGCGGGGCAAGATACGCAGTATTTT.

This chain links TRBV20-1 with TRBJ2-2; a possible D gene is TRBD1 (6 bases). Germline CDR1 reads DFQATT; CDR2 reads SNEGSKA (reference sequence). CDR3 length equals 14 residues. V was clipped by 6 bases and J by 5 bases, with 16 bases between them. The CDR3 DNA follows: TGCAGTGCAATGGACAGCCAGAGGACCGGGGAGCTGTTTTTT. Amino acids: CSAMDSQRTGELFF.

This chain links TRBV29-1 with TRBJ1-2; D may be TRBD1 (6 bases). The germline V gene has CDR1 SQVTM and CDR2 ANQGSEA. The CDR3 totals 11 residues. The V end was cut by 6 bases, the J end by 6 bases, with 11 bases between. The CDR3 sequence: CSVQGLDGYTF. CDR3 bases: TGCAGCGTACAGGGTCTCGATGGCTACACCTTC.

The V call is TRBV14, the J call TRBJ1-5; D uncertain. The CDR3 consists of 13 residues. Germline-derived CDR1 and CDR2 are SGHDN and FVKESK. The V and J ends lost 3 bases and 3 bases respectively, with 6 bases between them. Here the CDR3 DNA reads TGTGCCAGCAGCCAGTCACCCAATCAGCCCCAGCATTTT. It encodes CASSQSPNQPQHF.

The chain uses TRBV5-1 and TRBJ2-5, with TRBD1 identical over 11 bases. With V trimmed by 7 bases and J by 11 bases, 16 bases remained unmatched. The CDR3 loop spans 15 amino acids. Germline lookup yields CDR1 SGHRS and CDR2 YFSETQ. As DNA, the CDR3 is TGCGCCAGCGGACCCGGGACAGGGGGATTACGGGAGCAGTACTTC. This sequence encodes CASGPGTGGLREQYF.

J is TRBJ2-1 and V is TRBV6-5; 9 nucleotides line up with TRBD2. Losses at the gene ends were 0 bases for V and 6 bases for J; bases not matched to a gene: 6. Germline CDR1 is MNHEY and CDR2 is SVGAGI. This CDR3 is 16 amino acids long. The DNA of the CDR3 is TGTGCCAGCAGTTACTCTAGCGGGAGACATGGCAATGAGCAGTTCTTC. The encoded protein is CASSYSSGRHGNEQFF.

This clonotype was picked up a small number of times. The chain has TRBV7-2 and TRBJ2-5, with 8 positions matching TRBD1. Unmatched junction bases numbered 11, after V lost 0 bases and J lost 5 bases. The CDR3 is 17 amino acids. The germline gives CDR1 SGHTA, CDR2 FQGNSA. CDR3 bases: TGTGCCAGCAGCTTAGCTCCCGGACAGGGTATTGCCGAGACCCAGTACTTC. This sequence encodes CASSLAPGQGIAETQYF. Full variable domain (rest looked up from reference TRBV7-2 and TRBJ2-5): GAGVSQSPSNKVTEKGKDVELRCDPISGHTALYWYRQSLGQGLEFLIYFQGNSAPDKSGLPSDRFSAERTGGSVSTLTIQRTQQEDSAVYLCASSLAPGQGIAETQYFGPGTRLLVL.

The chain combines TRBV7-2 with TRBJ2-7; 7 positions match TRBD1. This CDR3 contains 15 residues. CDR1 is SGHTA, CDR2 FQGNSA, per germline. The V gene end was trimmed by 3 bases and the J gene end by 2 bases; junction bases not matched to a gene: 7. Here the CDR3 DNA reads TGTGCCAGCAGCTTGACAGGGTTCCCTCCCTACGAGCAGTACTTC. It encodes CASSLTGFPPYEQYF.

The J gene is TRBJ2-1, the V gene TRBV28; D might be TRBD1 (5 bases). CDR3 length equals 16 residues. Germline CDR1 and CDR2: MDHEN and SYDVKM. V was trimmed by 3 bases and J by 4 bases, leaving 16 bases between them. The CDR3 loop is CASSFDSRAGYNEQFF. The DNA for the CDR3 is TGTGCCAGCAGTTTCGACAGTAGAGCTGGATACAATGAGCAGTTCTTC. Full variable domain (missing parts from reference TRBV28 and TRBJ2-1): DVKVTQSSRYLVKRTGEKVFLECVQDMDHENMFWYRQDPGLGLRLIYFSYDVKMKEKGDIPEGYSVSREKKERFSLILESASTNQTSMYLCASSFDSRAGYNEQFFGPGTRLTVL.

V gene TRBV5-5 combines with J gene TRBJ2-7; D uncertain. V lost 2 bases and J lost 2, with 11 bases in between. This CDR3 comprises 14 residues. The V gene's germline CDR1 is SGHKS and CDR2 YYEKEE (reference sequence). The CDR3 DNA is TGTGCCAGCAGCTTTCGGGCGAGCACCTACGAGCAGTACTTC. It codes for CASSFRASTYEQYF. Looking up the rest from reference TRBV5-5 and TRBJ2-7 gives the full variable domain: DAGVTQSPTHLIKTRGQQVTLRCSPISGHKSVSWYQQVLGQGPQFIFQYYEKEERGRGNFPDRFSARQFPNYSSELNVNALLLGDSALYLCASSFRASTYEQYFGPGTRLTVT.

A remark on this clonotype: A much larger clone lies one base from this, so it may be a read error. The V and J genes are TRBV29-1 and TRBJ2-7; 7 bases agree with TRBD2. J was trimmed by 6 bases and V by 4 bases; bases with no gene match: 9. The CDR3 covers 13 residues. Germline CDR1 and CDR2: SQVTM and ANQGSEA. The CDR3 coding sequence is TGCAGCGTTGTGGGAGGGAGCGTCCCCGAGCAGTACTTC. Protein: CSVVGGSVPEQYF.

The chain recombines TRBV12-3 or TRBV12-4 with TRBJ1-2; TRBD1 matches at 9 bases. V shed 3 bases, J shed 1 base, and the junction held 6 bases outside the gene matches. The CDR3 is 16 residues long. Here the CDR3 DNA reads TGTGCCAGCAGTTTGGGACAGGGAAGAGTTAACTATGGCTACACCTTC. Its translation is CASSLGQGRVNYGYTF.

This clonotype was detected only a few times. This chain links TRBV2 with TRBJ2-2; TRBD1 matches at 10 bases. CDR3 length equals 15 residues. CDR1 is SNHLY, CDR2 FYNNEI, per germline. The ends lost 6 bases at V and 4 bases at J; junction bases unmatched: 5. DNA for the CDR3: TGTGCCAGCAGGGGACAGGGGCGGAGCACCGGGGAGCTGTTTTTT. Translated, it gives CASRGQGRSTGELFF.

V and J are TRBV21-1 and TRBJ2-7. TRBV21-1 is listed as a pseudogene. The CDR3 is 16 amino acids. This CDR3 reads CASSKVLSGSLYEQYF. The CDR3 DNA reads TGTGCCAGCAGCAAAGTGCTCAGCGGGAGCTTATATGAGCAGTACTTC.

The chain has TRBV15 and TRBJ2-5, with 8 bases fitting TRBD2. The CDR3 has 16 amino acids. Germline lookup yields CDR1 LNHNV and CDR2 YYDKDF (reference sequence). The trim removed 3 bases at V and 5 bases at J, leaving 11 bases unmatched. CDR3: CATSRRSGSTGETQYF. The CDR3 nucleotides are TGTGCCACCAGCAGGAGGAGCGGGAGTACAGGCGAGACCCAGTACTTC.

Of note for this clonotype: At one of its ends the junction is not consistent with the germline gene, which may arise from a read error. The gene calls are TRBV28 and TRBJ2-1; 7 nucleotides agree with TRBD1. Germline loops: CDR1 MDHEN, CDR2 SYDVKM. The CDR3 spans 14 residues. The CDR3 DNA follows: TGTGCCAGCAGGCCACCGGGACAGAGAGAGACCCAGTTTTTC. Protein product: CASRPPGQRETQFF.

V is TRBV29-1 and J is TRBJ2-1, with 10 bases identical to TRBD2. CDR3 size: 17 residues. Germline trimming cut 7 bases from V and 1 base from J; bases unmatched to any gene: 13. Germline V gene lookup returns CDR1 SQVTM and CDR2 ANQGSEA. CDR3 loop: CSALSQRLAGSYNEQFF. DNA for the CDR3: TGCAGCGCGTTGAGCCAACGACTAGCGGGTTCCTACAATGAGCAGTTCTTC.

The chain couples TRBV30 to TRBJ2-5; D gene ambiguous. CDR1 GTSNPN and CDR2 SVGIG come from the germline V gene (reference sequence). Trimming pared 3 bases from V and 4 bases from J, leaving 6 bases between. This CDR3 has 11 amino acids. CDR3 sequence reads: CAWRGIETQYF. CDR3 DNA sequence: TGTGCCTGGAGGGGTATAGAGACCCAGTACTTC.

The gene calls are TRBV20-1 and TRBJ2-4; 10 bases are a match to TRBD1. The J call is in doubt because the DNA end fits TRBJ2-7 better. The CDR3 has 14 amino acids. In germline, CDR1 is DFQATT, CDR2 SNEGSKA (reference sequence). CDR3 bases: TGCAGTGCCCTAGCTCGGACAGGGGGCTACGAGCAGTACTTC. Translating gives CSALARTGGYEQYF.